This TCR beta chain originates from a study of blood T cell repertoires in COVID-19. Germline loops: CDR1 SEHNR, CDR2 FQNEAQ (reference sequence). The CDR3 is 14 amino acids. V trimming: 4 bases; J trimming: 7 bases; junction bases outside the gene matches: 7. This clone has only a few counts. Profiling relied on immunoSEQ multiplex PCR, and the TCRdb table lists in-frame clones only, not all of them. The profile shows approximately 26,000 clones, roughly 90% of them singletons. The V and J genes are TRBV7-9 and TRBJ1-2, with 9 bases fitting TRBD1. The receptor was derived from a woman aged 60-75 years with active COVID-19. The sample consisted of peripheral blood. The CDR3 DNA sequence: TGTGCCAGCAGCTACGGGACAGGGACATCTGGCTACACCTTC. This encodes CASSYGTGTSGYTF.